What follows are 15 T cell receptor beta chains derived from one specimen sequenced in a study of blood T cells in healthy people across ages. Using a J-beta primer mix together with a sample-barcoded 5' primer, a second PCR was run for roughly 6 to 11 cycles. TCRdb analysed the 5' RACE reads with MiXCR anew, one entry per CDR3 protein. The sample holds some 760,000 distinct CDR3 sequences, 25% seen once. The same sample was also studied in work on T cells of mothers and their children.

Input material: blood. These receptors all stem from a boy aged 5-17 years in good health.

V is TRBV7-9 and J is TRBJ2-5; D may be TRBD1 or TRBD2 (5 bases each). The DNA end is a closer match to TRBJ2-7, so the J assignment may be wrong. Germline V lookup: CDR1 SEHNR, CDR2 FQNEAQ (reference sequence). The CDR3 is 19 residues long. CDR3 residues: CASSPSRLAGTYSSYEQYF. In DNA form, the CDR3 reads TGTGCCAGCAGCCCATCCCGCCTTGCCGGGACGTATAGCTCCTACGAGCAGTACTTC.

This clonotype was observed a handful of times. This chain uses TRBV6-2 or TRBV6-3 with TRBJ2-5, with TRBD2 matching 12 bases. Germline CDR1 and CDR2: MNHEY and SVGEGT. This CDR3 is 15 amino acids long. The V segment lost 6 bases and the J segment 4 bases; nucleotides outside the gene matches: 6. Written as DNA, the CDR3 is TGTGCCAGCAGGGCTAGCGGGAGGGAAGGAGAGACCCAGTACTTC. Encoded protein: CASRASGREGETQYF.

This clonotype came up a few times. This sequence joins TRBV7-9 and TRBJ1-1; D is undetermined. CDR1 SEHNR and CDR2 FQNEAQ come from the germline V gene (reference sequence). V was shortened by 4 bases and J by 4 bases, with 10 bases between the two germline ends. The CDR3 length is 13 residues. CDR3 DNA sequence: TGTGCCAGCAGCTCTCCAGCGGGCACTGAAGCTTTCTTT. Amino acid sequence: CASSSPAGTEAFF.

The chain links TRBV7-2 to TRBJ2-1; 7 bases align to TRBD1. V lost 6 bases, J lost 4 bases, and 3 bases stayed unmatched. This CDR3 comprises 13 residues. From germline, CDR1 is SGHTA and CDR2 FQGNSA. In DNA, the CDR3 is TGTGCCAGCAGGGTACAGGGGTACAATGAGCAGTTCTTC. It encodes CASRVQGYNEQFF.

The chain combines TRBV10-3 with TRBJ2-5; 7 bases line up with TRBD2. The germline V gene has CDR1 ENHRY and CDR2 SYGVKD. This CDR3 region has 15 residues. V shed 2 bases, J shed 5 bases, and the junction held 8 bases outside the gene matches. The CDR3 loop reads CAISEQAGVLETQYF. The CDR3 DNA follows: TGTGCCATCAGTGAGCAGGCGGGAGTATTGGAGACCCAGTACTTC.

This chain uses TRBV2 with TRBJ2-5; D might be TRBD1 (6 bases). With 8 bases removed from V and 10 bases from J, the gap between germline ends came to 20 bases. Per the germline V gene, CDR1 is SNHLY and CDR2 is FYNNEI. The CDR3 spans 13 residues. CDR3 bases: TGTGCCAGCTCCAGGATCGACGGACAGAGCCAGTACTTC. Protein product: CASSRIDGQSQYF.

The rearrangement uses TRBV29-1 and TRBJ2-1; 8 bases align to TRBD2. Germline assignment: CDR1 SQVTM and CDR2 ANQGSEA. J was trimmed by 7 bases and V by 5 bases; bases with no gene match: 13. The CDR3 totals 15 residues. CDR3 coding DNA: TGCAGCGTTCAGACGGCCAGCGGGAGTCGAAATGAGCAGTTCTTC. Translating gives CSVQTASGSRNEQFF.

This chain links TRBV29-1 with TRBJ2-7; TRBD2 might be the D (5 bases). Germline values: CDR1 SQVTM, CDR2 ANQGSEA. V gave up 4 bases and J gave up 3 bases, with 25 bases separating them. The CDR3 has 17 amino acids. CDR3 sequence: CSVVGRGRTGGLYEQYF. The CDR3 DNA reads as TGCAGCGTTGTAGGTCGAGGGCGAACTGGAGGACTCTACGAGCAGTACTTC.

The rearrangement uses TRBV24-1 and TRBJ2-1; D may be TRBD1 (5 bases). V gave up 4 bases and J gave up 10 bases, with 13 bases separating them. CDR3 size: 13 residues. CDR1 KGHDR and CDR2 SFDVKD come from the germline V gene. The CDR3 reads CATSDPDSREQFF. The CDR3 DNA reads as TGTGCCACCAGTGACCCAGACAGTCGAGAGCAGTTCTTC.

This clonotype was seen only a few times. A junction end diverges from the germline sequence, so it may reflect a read error. V usage is TRBV3-1 and J usage is TRBJ2-5; 11 bases match TRBD2. The J call may be in error: the DNA end matches TRBJ2-1 better. Germline V gene data show CDR1 as LGHDT and CDR2 as YNNKEL (reference sequence). This CDR3 is built from 17 residues. Written as DNA, the CDR3 is TGTGACAGCAGCCAAGGACCAACTAGCGGGGGTGACAATGAGCAGTTCTTC. It codes for CDSSQGPTSGGDNEQFF.

This chain links TRBV7-3 with TRBJ2-1, with a weak D call TRBD2 (7 bases). The ends were cut back, 5 bases at V and 4 bases at J, with 18 bases in the middle. Per the germline V gene, CDR1 is SGHTA and CDR2 is FQGTGA. The CDR3 covers 16 residues. The CDR3 coding sequence is TGTGCCAGCAGCCCGGGGGGCGGGTACGCATACAATGAGCAGTTCTTC. Amino acid sequence: CASSPGGGYAYNEQFF. Using reference TRBV7-3 and TRBJ2-1 for the parts outside the CDR3, the full variable domain is GAGVSQTPSNKVTEKGKYVELRCDPISGHTALYWYRQSLGQGPEFLIYFQGTGAADDSGLPNDRFFAVRPEGSVSTLKIQRTERGDSAVYLCASSPGGGYAYNEQFFGPGTRLTVL.

This clonotype was detected only a few times. V is TRBV5-1 and J is TRBJ2-1; 8 bases are a match to TRBD2. The V gene end was trimmed by 0 bases and the J gene end by 6 bases; junction bases not matched to a gene: 5. The CDR3 length is 15 residues. Germline V CDR1 and CDR2: SGHRS, YFSETQ. As DNA, the CDR3 is TGCGCCAGCAGCTTGGCCTCGCGGGAGGTCAATGAGCAGTTCTTC. Translation: CASSLASREVNEQFF.

The chain is built from TRBV29-1 and TRBJ1-1; weak D call: TRBD1 (5 bases). The CDR3 has 14 amino acids. Germline CDR1 reads SQVTM; CDR2 reads ANQGSEA. V lost 4 bases and J lost 5, with 17 bases in between. For the CDR3, the DNA is TGCAGCGTTGCCGGGACGAACGGGGCGACTGAAGCTTTCTTT. It codes for CSVAGTNGATEAFF.

V is TRBV6-5 and J is TRBJ2-5, with 9 bases aligning to TRBD1. CDR1 is MNHEY and CDR2 is SVGAGI in the germline V gene. After removal of 7 bases from V and 2 bases from J, the junction contained 2 bases not matched to a gene. This CDR3 contains 13 residues. This CDR3 reads CASNRGRQETQYF. CDR3 nucleotide sequence: TGTGCCAGCAACAGGGGGCGGCAAGAGACCCAGTACTTC.

V is TRBV6-6 and J is TRBJ1-1; no clear D. With 5 bases removed from V and 1 base from J, the gap between germline ends came to 11 bases. The V gene's germline CDR1 is MNHNY and CDR2 SVGAGI (reference sequence). The length of the CDR3 is 14 residues. The CDR3 DNA follows: TGTGCCAGCAGTACGGGGATTCGGAACACTGAAGCTTTCTTT. Translation gives CASSTGIRNTEAFF.